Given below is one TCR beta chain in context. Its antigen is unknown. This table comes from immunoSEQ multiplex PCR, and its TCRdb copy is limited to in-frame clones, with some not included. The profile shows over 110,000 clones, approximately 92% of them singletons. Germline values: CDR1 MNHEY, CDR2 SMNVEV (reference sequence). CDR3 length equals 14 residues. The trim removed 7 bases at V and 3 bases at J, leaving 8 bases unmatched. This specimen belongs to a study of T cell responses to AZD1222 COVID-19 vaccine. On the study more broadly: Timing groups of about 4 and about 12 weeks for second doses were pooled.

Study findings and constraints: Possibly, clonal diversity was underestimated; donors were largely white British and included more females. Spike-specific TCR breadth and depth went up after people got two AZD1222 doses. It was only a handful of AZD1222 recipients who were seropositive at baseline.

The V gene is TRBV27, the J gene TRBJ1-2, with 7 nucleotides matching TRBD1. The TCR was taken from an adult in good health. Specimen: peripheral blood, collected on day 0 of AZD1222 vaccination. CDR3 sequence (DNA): TGTGCCAGCACCACGACCGGGACAGACTATGGCTACACCTTC. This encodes CASTTTGTDYGYTF.